This T cell receptor (beta chain) stems from a study of OX40 agonist ivuxolimab in advanced cancers. Turning to the study itself: Enrolled patients in dose escalation had cancers that were hepatocellular carcinoma, melanoma, renal cell or head and neck cancer.

Regarding the study as a whole: The study did not work out the antigen specificity of the expanded peripheral T cells.

Assay used: immunoSEQ multiplex PCR; TCRdb lists only in-frame clones, some missing. The repertoire holds about 58,000 clones, with 85% to 90% as singletons. Per the germline V gene, CDR1 is SGHTA and CDR2 is FQGNSA. The germline V and J ends were trimmed by 0 bases and 8 bases, with 13 bases remaining between them. This CDR3 is 14 amino acids long. Points on this clone: Its antigen is currently unknown.

J is TRBJ1-2 and V is TRBV7-2, with D unresolved. This TCR derives from an adult with an advanced solid tumor such as melanoma, head and neck, liver or kidney cancer. The source material was CD4+ or CD8+ T cells sorted from blood, sampled in a trial of the OX40 agonist ivuxolimab. Here the CDR3 DNA reads TGTGCCAGCAGCTTAGCGGTGGAATCGGGAGGCTACACCTTC. It translates to CASSLAVESGGYTF.